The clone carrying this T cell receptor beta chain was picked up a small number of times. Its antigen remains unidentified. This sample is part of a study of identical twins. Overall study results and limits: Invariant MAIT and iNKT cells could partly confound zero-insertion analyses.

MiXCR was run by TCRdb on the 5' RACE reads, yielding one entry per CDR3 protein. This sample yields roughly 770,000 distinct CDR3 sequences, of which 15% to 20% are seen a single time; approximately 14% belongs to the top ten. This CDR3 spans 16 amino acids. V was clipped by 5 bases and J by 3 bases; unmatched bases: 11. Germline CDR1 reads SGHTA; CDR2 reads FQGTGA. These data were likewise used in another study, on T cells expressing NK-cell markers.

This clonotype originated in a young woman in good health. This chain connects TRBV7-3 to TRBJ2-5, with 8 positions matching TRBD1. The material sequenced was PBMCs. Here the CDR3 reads CASSPHGTGGKETQYF. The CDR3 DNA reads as TGTGCCAGCAGCCCGCACGGGACAGGTGGAAAAGAGACCCAGTACTTC.